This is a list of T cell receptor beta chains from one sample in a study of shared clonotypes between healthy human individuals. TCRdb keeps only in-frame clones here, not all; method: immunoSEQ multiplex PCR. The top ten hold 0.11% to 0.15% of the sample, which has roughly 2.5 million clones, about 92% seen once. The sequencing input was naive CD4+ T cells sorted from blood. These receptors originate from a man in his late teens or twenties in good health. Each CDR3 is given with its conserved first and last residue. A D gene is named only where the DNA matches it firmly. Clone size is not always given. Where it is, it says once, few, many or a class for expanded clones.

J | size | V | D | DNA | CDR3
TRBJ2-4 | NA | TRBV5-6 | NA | TGTGCCAGCAGCTTTGGGGTATACGGGGGCGGAAAAAACATTCAGTACTTC | CASSFGVYGGGKNIQYF
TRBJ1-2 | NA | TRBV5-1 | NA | TGCGCCAGCAGCTTGGGCCAGGTCCCCGATGGCTACACCTTC | CASSLGQVPDGYTF
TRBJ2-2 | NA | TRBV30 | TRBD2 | TGTGCCGGGAGTCGGGAGGGGGCCGGGGAGCTGTTTTTT | CAGSREGAGELFF
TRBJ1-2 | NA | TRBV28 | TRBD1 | TGTGCCAGCAGCCGGGTCCAGGGGGCTACAGACTATGGCTACACCTTC | CASSRVQGATDYGYTF
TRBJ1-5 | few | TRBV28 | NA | TGTGCCAGCAGTTTAGATTCTTGGTGGGGGAAGGGCAATCAGCCCCAGCATTTT | CASSLDSWWGKGNQPQHF
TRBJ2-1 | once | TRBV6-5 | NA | TGTGCCAGCAGTTACGGTACTAGCTCCTACAATGAGCAGTTCTTC | CASSYGTSSYNEQFF
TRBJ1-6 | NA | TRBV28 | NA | TGTGCCAGCAGTTTATCCGCGATTATTTCACCCCTCCACTTT | CASSLSAIISPLHF
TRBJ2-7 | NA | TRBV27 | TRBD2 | TGTGCCAGCAGTCGACTAGCGGGAGTGAACGAGCAGTACTTC | CASSRLAGVNEQYF
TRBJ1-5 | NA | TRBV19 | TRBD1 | TGTGCCAGTAGTATCGGACAGGTCAATCAGCCCCAGCATTTT | CASSIGQVNQPQHF
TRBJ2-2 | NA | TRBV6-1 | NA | TGTGCCAGCAGTGACCCGACGCGCGGGGAGCTGTTTTTT | CASSDPTRGELFF
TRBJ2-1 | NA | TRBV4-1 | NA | TGCGCCAGCAGCCAAGACAGGGTATGGCAGTTCTTC | CASSQDRVWQFF
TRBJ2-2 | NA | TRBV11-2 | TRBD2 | TGTGCCAGCAGCTTAAGGCTAGCGGGGGCCAACACCGGGGAGCTGTTTTTT | CASSLRLAGANTGELFF